This T cell receptor (beta chain) was captured in a study of vaccination effects on CD4 cells after COVID-19. As for the study in general: Samples gathered post-vaccine arrived a median of 72 days past the second dose. Study-level results: Pronounced clonal contraction occurred in clones induced by infection and by vaccine late after vaccination. From healthy vaccinees, only 1 of 255 vaccine-induced clones also reacted to common cold coronaviruses.

As concerns this clone: As yet, its antigen is unknown.

Assay used: immunoSEQ multiplex PCR; TCRdb lists only in-frame clones, some missing. The sample lists some 23,000 clones; approximately 79% were seen once. Sequencing in the ViraFEST assay came after antigen-specific CD4+ T cells had been expanded with viral peptide pools, which were used to stimulate PBMC. The culture ran for approximately 11 days before CD4+ T cells were isolated. It was two doses of either the BNT162b2 or mRNA-1273 vaccine that participants received. The healthy vaccine recipients, who had no prior SARS-CoV-2 infection, showed negative nucleocapsid antibodies. V shed 7 bases and J shed 3 bases, with 16 bases lying between them. This CDR3 is built from 15 residues. From germline, CDR1 is SGHVS and CDR2 FNYEAQ.

Sequencing was performed on CD4+ T cells from PBMCs cultured with HCoV-229E spike peptides, taken after COVID-19 vaccination. The sequence was obtained from a human donor who received a COVID-19 vaccine. The genes are TRBV7-6 and TRBJ1-5; tentatively, D is TRBD1 (5 bases). For the CDR3, the DNA is TGTGCCAGCACAAAAGTGGGGGGTGTCAATCAGCCCCAGCATTTT. Translated, it gives CASTKVGGVNQPQHF. Combining the CDR3 with reference TRBV7-6 and TRBJ1-5 gives the whole variable domain GAGVSQSPRYKVTKRGQDVALRCDPISGHVSLYWYRQALGQGPEFLTYFNYEAQQDKSGLPNDRFSAERPEGSISTLTIQRTEQRDSAMYRCASTKVGGVNQPQHFGDGTRLSIL.